This T cell receptor (beta chain) was found in a study of naive and memory T cell subsets. This clonotype was detected a few times. An oligonucleotide containing a UMI was ligated to the 3' end of TCR cDNA. There are 14 residues in the CDR3. Deletions cut 2 bases from V and 4 bases from J, with 12 bases between. CDR1 and CDR2 from the germline V gene are SGHDT and YYEEEE. Amplification of ligated cDNA took four PCR rounds with SP2 and nested alpha and beta constant primers. Blood and skin TCR RNA was reverse transcribed with alpha and beta constant primers. TCRdb reanalysed the 5' RACE reads using MiXCR and keeps one entry per CDR3 protein. The data contain over 45,000 distinct CDR3 sequences, 6.5% to 8.5% of them singletons.

The origin of this receptor is a female donor in good health. The chain is built from TRBV5-6 and TRBJ1-1, with a tentative D call TRBD1 (5 bases). CDR3 sequence: CASSFKGWGTEAFF. The CDR3, as DNA: TGTGCCAGCAGCTTCAAGGGGTGGGGCACTGAAGCTTTCTTT.